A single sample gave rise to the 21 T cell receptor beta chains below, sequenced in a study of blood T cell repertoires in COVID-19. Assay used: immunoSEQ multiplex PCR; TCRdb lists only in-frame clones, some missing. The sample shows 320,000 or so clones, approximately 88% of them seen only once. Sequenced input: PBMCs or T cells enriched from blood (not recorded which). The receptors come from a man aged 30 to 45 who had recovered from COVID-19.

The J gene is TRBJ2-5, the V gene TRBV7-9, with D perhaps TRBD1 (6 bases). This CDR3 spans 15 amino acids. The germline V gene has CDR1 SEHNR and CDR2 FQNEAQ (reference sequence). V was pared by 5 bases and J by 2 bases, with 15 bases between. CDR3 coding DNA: TGTGCCAGCAGCGCCGGACAGCCGGGGCAAGAGACCCAGTACTTC. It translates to CASSAGQPGQETQYF.

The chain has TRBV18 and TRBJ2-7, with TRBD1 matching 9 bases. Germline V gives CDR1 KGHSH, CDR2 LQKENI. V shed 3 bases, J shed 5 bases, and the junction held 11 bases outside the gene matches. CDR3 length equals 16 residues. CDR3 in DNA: TGTGCCAGCTCACCTTTAGACGGGACAGGGAACCACGAGCAGTACTTC. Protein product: CASSPLDGTGNHEQYF.

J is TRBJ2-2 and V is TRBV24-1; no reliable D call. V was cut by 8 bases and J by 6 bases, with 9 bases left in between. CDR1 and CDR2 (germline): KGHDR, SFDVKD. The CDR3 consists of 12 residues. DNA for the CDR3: TGTGCCACCAATTCGGTCGCCGGGGAGCTGTTTTTT. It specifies CATNSVAGELFF.

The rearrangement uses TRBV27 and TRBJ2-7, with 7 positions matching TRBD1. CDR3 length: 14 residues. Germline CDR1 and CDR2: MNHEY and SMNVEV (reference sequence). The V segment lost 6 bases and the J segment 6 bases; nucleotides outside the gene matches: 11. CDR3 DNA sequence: TGTGCCAGCAGACGTTCAGGGGGTAAGGGCGAGCAGTACTTC. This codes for CASRRSGGKGEQYF.

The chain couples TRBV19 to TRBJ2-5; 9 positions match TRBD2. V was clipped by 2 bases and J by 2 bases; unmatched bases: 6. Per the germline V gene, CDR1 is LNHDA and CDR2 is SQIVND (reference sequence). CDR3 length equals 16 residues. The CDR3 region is CASSIRQAGGQETQYF. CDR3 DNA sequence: TGTGCCAGTAGTATACGTCAAGCGGGGGGACAAGAGACCCAGTACTTC.

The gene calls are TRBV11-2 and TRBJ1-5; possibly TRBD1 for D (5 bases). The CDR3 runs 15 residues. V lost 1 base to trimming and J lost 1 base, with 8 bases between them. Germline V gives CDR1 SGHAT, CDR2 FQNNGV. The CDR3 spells CASSLGGRSNQPQHF. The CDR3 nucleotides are TGTGCCAGCAGCTTAGGGGGGAGGAGCAATCAGCCCCAGCATTTT.

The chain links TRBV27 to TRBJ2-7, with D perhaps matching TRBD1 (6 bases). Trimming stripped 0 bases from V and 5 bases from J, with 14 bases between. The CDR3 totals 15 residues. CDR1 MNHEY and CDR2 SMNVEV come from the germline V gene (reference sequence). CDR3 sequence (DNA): TGTGCCAGCAGTTTATCTGGGACATACGCTAACGAGCAGTACTTC. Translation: CASSLSGTYANEQYF.

CDR3 sequence reads: CSVRAGTGATDTQYF. CDR3 bases: TGCAGCGTGCGAGCCGGGACAGGGGCCACAGATACGCAGTATTTT. The chain recombines TRBV29-1 with TRBJ2-3; 10 nucleotides line up with TRBD1. Trimming removed 6 bases from V and 2 bases from J; junction bases left unmatched: 8. The germline gives CDR1 SQVTM, CDR2 ANQGSEA. This CDR3 contains 15 residues.

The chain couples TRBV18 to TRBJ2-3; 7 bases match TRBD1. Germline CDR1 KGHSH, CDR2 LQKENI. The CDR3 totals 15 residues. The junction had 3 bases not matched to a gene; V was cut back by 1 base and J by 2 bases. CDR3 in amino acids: CASSPRQGNTDTQYF. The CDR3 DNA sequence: TGTGCCAGCTCACCACGACAGGGAAACACAGATACGCAGTATTTT.

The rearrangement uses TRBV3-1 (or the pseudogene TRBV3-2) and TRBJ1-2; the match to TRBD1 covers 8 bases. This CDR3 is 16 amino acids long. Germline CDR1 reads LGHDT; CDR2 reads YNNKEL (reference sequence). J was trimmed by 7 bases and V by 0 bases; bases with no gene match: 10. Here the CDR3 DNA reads TGTGCCAGCAGCCAAGATCGTATCAGGGGGCCTGGTGGCTACACCTTC. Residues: CASSQDRIRGPGGYTF.

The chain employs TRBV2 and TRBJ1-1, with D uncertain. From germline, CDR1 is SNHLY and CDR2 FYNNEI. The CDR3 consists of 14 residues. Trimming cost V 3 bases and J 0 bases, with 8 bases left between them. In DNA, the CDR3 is TGTGCCAGCAGTGACAGGAGGATGAACACTGAAGCTTTCTTT. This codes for CASSDRRMNTEAFF.

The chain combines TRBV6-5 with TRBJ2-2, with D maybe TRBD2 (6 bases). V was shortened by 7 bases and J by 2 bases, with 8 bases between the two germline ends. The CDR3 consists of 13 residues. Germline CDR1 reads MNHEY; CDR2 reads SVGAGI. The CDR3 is CASMRDNTGELFF. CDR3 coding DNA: TGTGCCAGCATGCGGGACAACACCGGGGAGCTGTTTTTT.

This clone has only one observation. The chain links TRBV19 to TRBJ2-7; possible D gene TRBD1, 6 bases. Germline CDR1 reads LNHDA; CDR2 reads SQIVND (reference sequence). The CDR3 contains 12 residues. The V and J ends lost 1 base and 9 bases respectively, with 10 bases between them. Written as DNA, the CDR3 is TGTGCCAGTAGTATAGCTACAGGGCTGCAGTACTTC. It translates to CASSIATGLQYF.

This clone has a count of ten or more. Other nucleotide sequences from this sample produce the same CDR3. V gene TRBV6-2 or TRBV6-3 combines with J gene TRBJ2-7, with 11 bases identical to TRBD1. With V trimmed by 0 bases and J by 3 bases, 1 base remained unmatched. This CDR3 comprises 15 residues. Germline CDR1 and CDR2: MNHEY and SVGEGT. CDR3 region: CASSYSGTGGYEQYF. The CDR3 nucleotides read TGTGCCAGCAGTTACTCCGGGACAGGGGGCTACGAGCAGTACTTC.

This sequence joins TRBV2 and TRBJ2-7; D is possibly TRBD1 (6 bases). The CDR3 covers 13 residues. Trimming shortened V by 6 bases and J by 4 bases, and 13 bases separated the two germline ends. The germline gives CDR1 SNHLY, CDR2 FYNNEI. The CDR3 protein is CASRVNRAYEQYF. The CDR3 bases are TGTGCCAGCAGGGTAAACAGGGCTTACGAGCAGTACTTC.

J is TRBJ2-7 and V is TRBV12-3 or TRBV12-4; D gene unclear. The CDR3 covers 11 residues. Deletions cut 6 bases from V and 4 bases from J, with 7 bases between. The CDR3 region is CASSPQYEQYF. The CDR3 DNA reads TGTGCCAGCAGCCCCCAGTACGAGCAGTACTTC.

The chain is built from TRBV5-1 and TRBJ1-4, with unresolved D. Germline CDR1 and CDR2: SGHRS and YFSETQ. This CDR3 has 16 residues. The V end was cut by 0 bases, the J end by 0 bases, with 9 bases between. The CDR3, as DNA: TGCGCCAGCAGCTTGGGAGGGTCGGCAACTAATGAAAAACTGTTTTTT. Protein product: CASSLGGSATNEKLFF. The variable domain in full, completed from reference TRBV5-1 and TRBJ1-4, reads KAGVTQTPRYLIKTRGQQVTLSCSPISGHRSVSWYQQTPGQGLQFLFEYFSETQRNKGNFPGRFSGRQFSNSRSEMNVSTLELGDSALYLCASSLGGSATNEKLFFGSGTQLSVL.

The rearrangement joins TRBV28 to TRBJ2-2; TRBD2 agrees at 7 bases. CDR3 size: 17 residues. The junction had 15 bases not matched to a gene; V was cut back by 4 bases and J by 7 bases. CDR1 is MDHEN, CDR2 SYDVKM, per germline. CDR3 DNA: TGTGCCAGCAGTTCAGCCGGGAGGCGTTATGGTGGCGGGGAGCTGTTTTTT. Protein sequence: CASSSAGRRYGGGELFF.

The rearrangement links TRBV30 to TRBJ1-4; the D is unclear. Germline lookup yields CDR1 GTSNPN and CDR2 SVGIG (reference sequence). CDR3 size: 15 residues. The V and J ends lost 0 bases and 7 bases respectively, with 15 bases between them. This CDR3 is CAWSVRGRKSEKLFF. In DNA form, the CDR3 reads TGTGCCTGGAGTGTTCGGGGTAGGAAGTCTGAAAAACTGTTTTTT. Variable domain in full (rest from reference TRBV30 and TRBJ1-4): SQTIHQWPATLVQPVGSPLSLECTVEGTSNPNLYWYRQAAGRGLQLLFYSVGIGQISSEVPQNLSASRPQDRQFILSSKKLLLSDSGFYLCAWSVRGRKSEKLFFGSGTQLSVL.

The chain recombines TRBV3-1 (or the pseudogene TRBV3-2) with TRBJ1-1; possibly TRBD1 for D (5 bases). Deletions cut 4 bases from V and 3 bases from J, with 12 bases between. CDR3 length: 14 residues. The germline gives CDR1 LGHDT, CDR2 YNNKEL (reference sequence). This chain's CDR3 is CASSPGLVDTEAFF. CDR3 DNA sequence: TGTGCCAGCAGCCCAGGGCTGGTAGACACTGAAGCTTTCTTT.

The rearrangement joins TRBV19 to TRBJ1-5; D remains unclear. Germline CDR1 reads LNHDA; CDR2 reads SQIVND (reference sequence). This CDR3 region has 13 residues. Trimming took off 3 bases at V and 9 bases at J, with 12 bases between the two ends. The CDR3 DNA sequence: TGTGCCAGTAGTATCGCCTCAACGGGGCCCCAGCATTTT. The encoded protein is CASSIASTGPQHF.